One sample yielded the 4 T cell receptor beta chains listed below, sequenced in a study of monozygotic twins with inflammatory bowel disease. TCRdb reprocessed the 5' RACE reads, with one entry per CDR3 protein and no DNA. This repertoire includes approximately 160,000 distinct CDR3 sequences. Sequenced material: blood. Source of these receptors: a human donor with ulcerative colitis or Crohn's disease, or a healthy co-twin of an affected twin (not recorded which).

This rearrangement joins TRBV20-1 to TRBJ2-1. From germline, CDR1 is DFQATT and CDR2 SNEGSKA (reference sequence). CDR3 size: 12 residues. CDR3 sequence reads: CSARSDGNEQFF.

The J gene is TRBJ2-2, the V gene TRBV6-5; there is no DNA to check the TCRdb D call of TRBD1. This CDR3 region has 13 residues. Germline CDR1 MNHEY, CDR2 SVGAGI. The CDR3 here is CASSYYRDRELFF.

The gene calls are TRBV28 and TRBJ2-5; TCRdb returns TRBD2, unconfirmable since there is no DNA. The CDR3 loop spans 15 amino acids. The germline gives CDR1 MDHEN, CDR2 SYDVKM. The CDR3 is CASSFAGGYQETQYF.

The chain links TRBV6-5 to TRBJ1-5; absent DNA, TCRdb's TRBD1 call cannot be checked. This CDR3 contains 13 residues. Germline lookup yields CDR1 MNHEY and CDR2 SVGAGI. The CDR3 region is CASSPAGYQPQHF.